The table lists the clone carrying this T cell receptor (beta chain) with a count of one. The sample comes from a study of radiation and T cells in renal cell carcinoma. Overall study context: Nephrectomy followed 15 Gy stereotactic body radiation by 4 weeks.

Only in-frame clones appear in the TCRdb table, and some are missing; sequencing was by immunoSEQ multiplex PCR. This sample has some 80,000 clones, with 80% to 90% found just once. V was trimmed by 0 bases and J by 8 bases, leaving 14 bases between them. CDR1 is SGDLS, CDR2 YYNGEE, per germline. CDR3 length: 14 amino acids. Stated time point: blood 2 weeks post-SBRT. Indicated treatment: 15 Gy SBRT to primary tumor, nephrectomy 4 weeks later. This material consisted of blood, taken from a patient whose treatment included radiotherapy and nephrectomy. The sequence came from a woman in her forties or fifties with renal cell carcinoma. The genes are TRBV9 and TRBJ1-2; D perhaps matches TRBD1 (6 bases). The CDR3 loop reads CASSVATGGEGYTF. CDR3 in DNA: TGTGCCAGCAGCGTAGCTACCGGGGGCGAAGGCTACACCTTC.